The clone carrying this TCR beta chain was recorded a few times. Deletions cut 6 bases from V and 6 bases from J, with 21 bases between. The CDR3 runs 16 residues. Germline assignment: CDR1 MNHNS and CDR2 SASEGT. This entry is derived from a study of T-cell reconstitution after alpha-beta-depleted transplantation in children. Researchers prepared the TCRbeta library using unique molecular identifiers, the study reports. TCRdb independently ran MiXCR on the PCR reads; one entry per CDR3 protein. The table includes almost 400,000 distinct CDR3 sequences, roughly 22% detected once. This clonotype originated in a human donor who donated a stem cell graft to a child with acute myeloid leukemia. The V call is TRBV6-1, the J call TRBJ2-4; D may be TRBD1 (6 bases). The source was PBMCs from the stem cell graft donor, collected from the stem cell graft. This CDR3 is CASSLRPGARGNIQYF. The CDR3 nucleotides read TGTGCCAGCAGCCTACGGCCAGGGGCCCGGGGAAACATTCAGTACTTC.